Presented here are 20 T cell receptor beta chains from one specimen sequenced in a study of CD8 T cells in Susac syndrome. After extraction with the RNeasy kit, roughly 0.45 to 1 ug of the RNA was reverse transcribed using random hexamers. TCRdb reprocessed the immunoSEQ multiplex PCR reads with MiXCR, giving one entry per CDR3 protein. The sample records 230,000 or so distinct CDR3 sequences, around 96% being singletons. The specimen was CD4+ T cells from PBMCs. Source of these receptors: a human donor with multiple sclerosis.

The chain has TRBV24-1 and TRBJ2-5; no clear D gene. The length of the CDR3 is 13 residues. Trimming pared 3 bases from V and 5 bases from J, leaving 9 bases between. CDR1 and CDR2 from the germline V gene are KGHDR and SFDVKD. CDR3 DNA sequence: TGTGCCACCAGTGATCCTAAGTTGGAGACCCAGTACTTC. Protein: CATSDPKLETQYF.

DNA of the CDR3: TGTGCCAGCTCACCACCCCGACAGGCCTACGAGCAGTACTTC. Translating it yields CASSPPRQAYEQYF. The rearrangement links TRBV18 to TRBJ2-7; perhaps TRBD1 as D (6 bases). V was shortened by 0 bases and J by 2 bases, with 8 bases between the two germline ends. Germline V lookup: CDR1 KGHSH, CDR2 LQKENI. This CDR3 region has 14 residues. Complete variable domain (other parts from reference TRBV18 and TRBJ2-7): NAGVMQNPRHLVRRRGQEARLRCSPMKGHSHVYWYRQLPEEGLKFMVYLQKENIIDESGMPKERFSAEFPKEGPSILRIQQVVRGDSAAYFCASSPPRQAYEQYFGPGTRLTVT.

The chain joins TRBV5-1 to TRBJ2-2; D perhaps matches TRBD2 (5 bases). Germline lookup yields CDR1 SGHRS and CDR2 YFSETQ. This CDR3 is built from 14 residues. Trimming removed 4 bases at V and 6 bases at J, with 13 bases between. The CDR3 reads CASSLQPRAGELFF. CDR3 sequence (DNA): TGCGCCAGCAGCCTCCAACCGAGGGCCGGGGAGCTGTTTTTT.

The chain couples TRBV23-1 to TRBJ2-2; D unclear. TRBV23-1 has ORF status, its function being uncertain. The V and J ends lost 10 bases and 3 bases respectively, with 15 bases between them. The length of the CDR3 is 14 residues. CDR3 residues: CATSAGDHTGELFF. CDR3 DNA: TGCGCCACCTCGGCCGGAGACCACACCGGGGAGCTGTTTTTT.

The chain employs TRBV28 and TRBJ2-1; D is ambiguous. Germline CDR1 reads MDHEN; CDR2 reads SYDVKM. This CDR3 has 15 amino acids. Trimming pared 10 bases from V and 1 base from J, leaving 17 bases between. The CDR3 sequence: CATNTPALSYNEQFF. The CDR3 region has the DNA TGTGCCACCAACACGCCGGCACTATCCTACAATGAGCAGTTCTTC.

V gene TRBV3-1 combines with J gene TRBJ2-6; D gene unclear. V gave up 4 bases and J gave up 0 bases, with 7 bases separating them. CDR1 is LGHDT, CDR2 YNNKEL, per germline (reference sequence). The CDR3 loop spans 15 amino acids. This CDR3 reads CASSPAGSGANVLTF. Written as DNA, the CDR3 is TGTGCCAGCAGCCCTGCAGGCTCTGGGGCCAACGTCCTGACTTTC.

The genes are TRBV12-3 or TRBV12-4 and TRBJ1-6; D is ambiguous. The CDR3 sequence is 13 residues long. V lost 3 bases to trimming and J lost 8 bases, with 8 bases between them. This CDR3 reads CASSFLRDSPLHF. Here the CDR3 DNA reads TGTGCCAGCAGTTTTCTCCGGGATTCACCCCTCCACTTT.

The chain uses TRBV7-3 and TRBJ2-3, with TRBD1 as a possible D gene (5 bases). V was clipped by 1 base and J by 2 bases, with 10 bases between them. Germline V CDR1 and CDR2: SGHTA, FQGTGA. This CDR3 is 15 amino acids long. For the CDR3, the DNA is TGTGCCAGCAGCTTAAGGGGCGGATACACAGATACGCAGTATTTT. Translated, it gives CASSLRGGYTDTQYF.

This rearrangement joins TRBV3-1 to TRBJ1-2; D unresolved. Deletions cut 2 bases from V and 8 bases from J, with 6 bases between. Germline V gene data show CDR1 as LGHDT and CDR2 as YNNKEL (reference sequence). The CDR3 is 11 amino acids. As DNA, the CDR3 is TGTGCCAGCAGCCAATACTGGGGCTACACCTTC. This codes for CASSQYWGYTF.

V and J are TRBV7-8 and TRBJ2-1; D unclear. There are 18 residues in the CDR3. Germline-derived CDR1 and CDR2 are SGHVS and FQNEAQ. Trimming took off 2 bases at V and 2 bases at J, with 19 bases between the two ends. The CDR3 here is CASSLLPPWSFAYNEQFF. Here the CDR3 DNA reads TGTGCCAGCAGCTTACTCCCTCCTTGGTCGTTCGCCTACAATGAGCAGTTCTTC.

CDR3 loop: CSASTGGIQVGYTF. CDR3 DNA: TGCAGTGCATCTACAGGGGGGATACAGGTTGGCTACACCTTC. The chain uses TRBV20-1 and TRBJ1-2, with TRBD1 matching 8 bases. The trim removed 6 bases at V and 7 bases at J, leaving 13 bases unmatched. CDR1 is DFQATT, CDR2 SNEGSKA, per germline (reference sequence). This CDR3 contains 14 residues.

The chain carries TRBV28 and TRBJ2-3; tentative D call: TRBD1 (6 bases). V was shortened by 2 bases and J by 5 bases, with 11 bases between the two germline ends. CDR3 length equals 14 residues. Looked up from germline, CDR1 is MDHEN and CDR2 is SYDVKM. The CDR3: CASSLQGLQDTQYF. CDR3 in DNA: TGTGCCAGCAGTTTACAGGGGCTTCAAGATACGCAGTATTTT.

There are a few counts of this clonotype. The rearrangement uses TRBV11-2 and TRBJ2-1; D gene ambiguous. V was cut by 3 bases and J by 10 bases, with 7 bases left in between. Germline V gene lookup returns CDR1 SGHAT and CDR2 FQNNGV. This CDR3 is built from 11 residues. The CDR3 region has the DNA TGTGCCAGCAGCTTGGCGGTCGAGCAGTTCTTC. It is translated as CASSLAVEQFF.

The genes are TRBV3-1 and TRBJ2-4, with 8 bases identical to TRBD2. The CDR3 extends over 16 amino acids. The trim removed 4 bases at V and 8 bases at J, leaving 13 bases unmatched. CDR1 is LGHDT, CDR2 YNNKEL, per germline (reference sequence). The CDR3 sequence: CASSPINRGGSDIQYF. The CDR3 coding sequence is TGTGCCAGCAGCCCTATTAATCGGGGGGGTTCGGACATTCAGTACTTC.

CDR3 DNA: TGTGCCAGCAGTCCCCTTTCTTATAGCAATCAGCCCCAGCATTTT. Translating gives CASSPLSYSNQPQHF. This chain uses TRBV27 with TRBJ1-5, with D unclear. The V end was cut by 5 bases, the J end by 0 bases, with 11 bases between. Germline CDR1 and CDR2: MNHEY and SMNVEV (reference sequence). CDR3 size: 15 residues.

The V and J genes are TRBV19 and TRBJ1-5; 9 positions agree with TRBD1. The ends lost 7 bases at V and 6 bases at J; junction bases unmatched: 7. The CDR3 is 14 amino acids. The V gene's germline CDR1 is LNHDA and CDR2 SQIVND (reference sequence). CDR3 DNA sequence: TGTGCCAGTACCCCTGGGACAGGGTCTCAGCCCCAGCATTTT. Amino acids: CASTPGTGSQPQHF. Variable domain in full (rest from reference TRBV19 and TRBJ1-5): DGGITQSPKYLFRKEGQNVTLSCEQNLNHDAMYWYRQDPGQGLRLIYYSQIVNDFQKGDIAEGYSVSREKKESFPLTVTSAQKNPTAFYLCASTPGTGSQPQHFGDGTRLSIL.

This chain links TRBV5-1 with TRBJ2-7; possible D gene TRBD1, 6 bases. V lost 7 bases and J lost 3, with 20 bases in between. CDR1 is SGHRS and CDR2 is YFSETQ in the germline V gene. The CDR3 runs 15 residues. This CDR3 is CASRSSGTIGYEQYF. The CDR3 bases are TGCGCCAGCCGCTCTTCCGGGACAATTGGCTACGAGCAGTACTTC.

This chain connects TRBV6-2 or TRBV6-3 to TRBJ2-7; TRBD2 is a possible D gene (5 bases). Germline CDR1 and CDR2: MNHEY and SVGEGT. V lost 6 bases, J lost 5 bases, and 20 bases lay in between. This CDR3 spans 15 amino acids. The CDR3 sequence is CASRRHILDRDEQYF. The CDR3 DNA is TGTGCCAGCAGACGCCACATACTAGATCGCGACGAGCAGTACTTC.

A few counts support this clonotype. This chain joins TRBV5-1 and TRBJ2-7; D ambiguous. V was cut by 0 bases and J by 0 bases, with 7 bases left in between. Germline V gene data show CDR1 as SGHRS and CDR2 as YFSETQ. There are 14 residues in the CDR3. In DNA, the CDR3 is TGCGCCAGCAGCTTGGCCGTCTACTCCTACGAGCAGTACTTC. This sequence encodes CASSLAVYSYEQYF. Complete variable domain (other parts from reference TRBV5-1 and TRBJ2-7): KAGVTQTPRYLIKTRGQQVTLSCSPISGHRSVSWYQQTPGQGLQFLFEYFSETQRNKGNFPGRFSGRQFSNSRSEMNVSTLELGDSALYLCASSLAVYSYEQYFGPGTRLTVT.

The count of this clonotype is one. V gene TRBV5-1 combines with J gene TRBJ2-7; 7 bases are a match to TRBD2. The CDR3 contains 14 residues. J was trimmed by 4 bases and V by 2 bases; bases with no gene match: 6. From germline, CDR1 is SGHRS and CDR2 YFSETQ. The DNA for the CDR3 is TGCGCCAGCAGCTTAAGCGGGAAAGGATACGAGCAGTACTTC. This sequence encodes CASSLSGKGYEQYF.